These 3 T cell receptor beta chains originate from one sample sequenced in a study of shared clonotypes between healthy human individuals. Assay used: immunoSEQ multiplex PCR; TCRdb lists only in-frame clones, some missing. The sample contains approximately 940,000 clones, approximately 80% of which appear only once. Source material: memory CD4+ T cells sorted from blood. The sample's subset: CD45RA-negative fraction. The receptors were gathered from a man in his late teens or twenties in good health.

The chain links TRBV5-1 to TRBJ2-2, with D perhaps matching TRBD1 (6 bases). CDR3 length: 17 residues. Germline values: CDR1 SGHRS, CDR2 YFSETQ. Trimming removed 3 bases at V and 3 bases at J, with 18 bases between. CDR3 protein: CASSSGPGVGDTGELFF. DNA for the CDR3: TGCGCCAGCAGCTCGGGGCCAGGGGTCGGGGACACCGGGGAGCTGTTTTTT.

This clone showed up just once. The rearrangement joins TRBV11-3 to TRBJ1-6, with 8 positions matching TRBD1. The CDR3 is 15 amino acids. Germline V gives CDR1 SGHNT, CDR2 YENEEA. The junction had 5 bases not matched to a gene; V was cut back by 1 base and J by 9 bases. CDR3 nucleotides: TGTGCCAGCAGCTTAGGCTCCGGGACAGGTTCACCCCTCCACTTT. This codes for CASSLGSGTGSPLHF.

The chain is built from TRBV6-5 and TRBJ2-3, with D hard to call. CDR1 MNHEY and CDR2 SVGAGI come from the germline V gene. The CDR3 consists of 13 residues. Trimming cost V 6 bases and J 1 base, with 8 bases left between them. Here the CDR3 reads CASRFAGTDTQYF. The CDR3 DNA is TGTGCCAGCAGATTCGCTGGCACAGATACGCAGTATTTT.